This TCR beta chain was identified in a study of shared T cell receptors in the human thymus. Clones were read by immunoSEQ multiplex PCR, and TCRdb kept only the in-frame ones, dropping some. The data hold almost 550,000 clones, with 75% to 80% observed a single time. A remark on this clone: The same CDR3 also results from other DNA sequences found in this sample.

The ends were cut back, 2 bases at V and 1 base at J, with 10 bases in the middle. The CDR3 covers 15 residues. Per germline, CDR1 KGHSH and CDR2 LQKENI. This same sample was also taken into another study, of human thymus T cells.

The clonotype was recovered from a boy younger than two with a congenital heart defect. The genes are TRBV18 and TRBJ2-3, with D tentatively TRBD1 (6 bases). The sample taken for sequencing was thymocytes. CDR3 loop: CASSPVYRGTDTQYF. DNA for the CDR3: TGTGCCAGCTCACCAGTTTACAGGGGCACAGATACGCAGTATTTT. The entire variable domain, with the rest obtained from reference TRBV18 and TRBJ2-3, is as follows: NAGVMQNPRHLVRRRGQEARLRCSPMKGHSHVYWYRQLPEEGLKFMVYLQKENIIDESGMPKERFSAEFPKEGPSILRIQQVVRGDSAAYFCASSPVYRGTDTQYFGPGTRLTVL.